One and the same sample provided the 21 T cell receptor beta chains below, sequenced in a study of blood T cell repertoires in COVID-19. Sequenced by immunoSEQ multiplex PCR; TCRdb stores in-frame clones only, minus some. Of around 400,000 clones detected, over 80% appear once; the ten largest clones hold approximately 5%. The sequenced sample was PBMCs or T cells enriched from blood (not recorded which). Receptor source: a woman between 45 and 65 years old who had recovered from COVID-19.

The V and J genes are TRBV7-2 and TRBJ2-2, with D tentatively TRBD2 (6 bases). The ends were cut back, 5 bases at V and 0 bases at J, with 16 bases in the middle. CDR3 length: 17 amino acids. The germline V gene encodes CDR1 SGHTA and CDR2 FQGNSA. The CDR3 coding sequence is TGTGCCAGCAGCGGGAGGAGAGACTCCGCGAACACCGGGGAGCTGTTTTTT. This sequence encodes CASSGRRDSANTGELFF.

V is TRBV11-2 and J is TRBJ1-1, with 8 bases fitting TRBD1. The length of the CDR3 is 14 residues. J was trimmed by 4 bases and V by 5 bases; bases with no gene match: 6. From germline, CDR1 is SGHAT and CDR2 FQNNGV. The CDR3 region is CASSPDRGVTEAFF. CDR3 in DNA: TGTGCCAGCAGCCCAGACAGGGGCGTCACTGAAGCTTTCTTT. Full variable domain (rest looked up from reference TRBV11-2 and TRBJ1-1): EAGVAQSPRYKIIEKRQSVAFWCNPISGHATLYWYQQILGQGPKLLIQFQNNGVVDDSQLPKDRFSAERLKGVDSTLKIQPAKLEDSAVYLCASSPDRGVTEAFFGQGTRLTVV.

The chain joins TRBV9 to TRBJ2-2; 7 bases line up with TRBD2. CDR1 and CDR2 from the germline V gene are SGDLS and YYNGEE. The CDR3 covers 15 residues. Germline trimming cut 4 bases from V and 3 bases from J; bases unmatched to any gene: 6. CDR3 sequence (DNA): TGTGCCAGCAGCAAGACTAGCCTGTACACCGGGGAGCTGTTTTTT. It encodes CASSKTSLYTGELFF. Looking up the rest from reference TRBV9 and TRBJ2-2 gives the full variable domain: DSGVTQTPKHLITATGQRVTLRCSPRSGDLSVYWYQQSLDQGLQFLIQYYNGEERAKGNILERFSAQQFPDLHSELNLSSLELGDSALYFCASSKTSLYTGELFFGEGSRLTVL.

The rearrangement uses TRBV9 and TRBJ2-7; 7 nucleotides line up with TRBD2. This CDR3 is 17 amino acids long. The V segment lost 4 bases and the J segment 0 bases; nucleotides outside the gene matches: 13. Germline V gene sequence: CDR1 SGDLS, CDR2 YYNGEE. The CDR3 sequence: CASSTHPTSASSYEQYF. In DNA, the CDR3 is TGTGCCAGCAGCACCCACCCCACTAGCGCCAGCTCCTACGAGCAGTACTTC.

This sequence joins TRBV2 and TRBJ1-6; tentatively, D is TRBD1 (6 bases). V was pared by 4 bases and J by 5 bases, with 15 bases between. The germline CDR1 and CDR2 sequences are SNHLY and FYNNEI. The length of the CDR3 is 16 residues. CDR3 in DNA: TGTGCCAGCAGTGGGTTGGGGACAAAGGATAATTCACCCCTCCACTTT. Translated: CASSGLGTKDNSPLHF.

This chain connects TRBV4-3 to TRBJ1-2; D not certain. Germline V gene lookup returns CDR1 LGHNA and CDR2 YSLEER. With 4 bases removed from V and 4 bases from J, the gap between germline ends came to 16 bases. The CDR3 loop spans 15 amino acids. The CDR3 sequence: CASSPTPKGGYGYTF. The CDR3 coding sequence is TGCGCCAGCAGCCCCACCCCCAAAGGAGGCTATGGCTACACCTTC.

This clone has a single count. The chain carries TRBV10-3 and TRBJ2-2; 9 bases are a match to TRBD2. Germline CDR1 reads ENHRY; CDR2 reads SYGVKD. The CDR3 is made up of 15 amino acids. V dropped 2 bases and J dropped 4; count of bases not matched to a gene: 2. The CDR3, as DNA: TGTGCCATCAGTGAGGGACTAGCGACCACCGGGGAGCTGTTTTTT. Its translation: CAISEGLATTGELFF.

The V gene is TRBV9, the J gene TRBJ2-1, with 7 positions matching TRBD1. Germline values: CDR1 SGDLS, CDR2 YYNGEE. Trimming at V came to 0 bases and at J to 5 bases, leaving 14 bases not matched to a gene. CDR3 size: 18 residues. The DNA for the CDR3 is TGTGCCAGCAGCGTAGAGTTAGGGGCCCGGGACAGTAACAATGAGCAGTTCTTC. This codes for CASSVELGARDSNNEQFF.

This sequence joins TRBV7-2 and TRBJ1-4; 7 bases agree with TRBD1. The CDR3 is 13 residues long. The germline gives CDR1 SGHTA, CDR2 FQGNSA. V shed 6 bases and J 8 bases; nucleotides not matched to a gene: 6. CDR3 residues: CASSAGTAEKLFF. CDR3 in DNA: TGTGCCAGCAGTGCCGGGACAGCGGAAAAACTGTTTTTT.

This clone appeared once. The chain combines TRBV6-5 with TRBJ1-2; D is ambiguous. Trimming left V 5 bases short and J 7 bases short, with 8 bases between. Germline V gene sequence: CDR1 MNHEY, CDR2 SVGAGI. There are 11 residues in the CDR3. In DNA, the CDR3 is TGTGCCAGCAGTACAGTTCTTGGCTACACCTTC. It encodes CASSTVLGYTF.

J is TRBJ1-1 and V is TRBV7-2; D gene ambiguous. Germline V gene data show CDR1 as SGHTA and CDR2 as FQGNSA. CDR3 length equals 14 residues. The V and J ends lost 2 bases and 8 bases respectively, with 15 bases between them. The CDR3 sequence: CASSLLYFREEAFF. In DNA form, the CDR3 reads TGTGCCAGCAGCTTACTTTATTTCCGGGAGGAAGCTTTCTTT.

This chain links TRBV7-2 with TRBJ1-2; TRBD1 matches 9 bases. This CDR3 is 15 amino acids long. CDR1 is SGHTA, CDR2 FQGNSA, per germline. The ends lost 5 bases at V and 8 bases at J; junction bases unmatched: 12. The CDR3 DNA reads TGTGCCAGCAGCATTAGGGTTCGGGACAGGGAAGGCTACACCTTC. This codes for CASSIRVRDREGYTF.

This clone was counted once. The chain uses TRBV29-1 and TRBJ1-2; TRBD1 aligns across 9 bases. The CDR3 spans 13 residues. Losses at the gene ends were 5 bases for V and 7 bases for J; bases not matched to a gene: 8. CDR1 and CDR2 (germline): SQVTM, ANQGSEA. CDR3 in amino acids: CSVLLGQGRGYTF. The CDR3 DNA follows: TGCAGCGTTTTGTTGGGACAGGGACGTGGCTACACCTTC.

This rearrangement joins TRBV11-2 to TRBJ2-7; no definite D call. Deletions cut 5 bases from V and 7 bases from J, with 9 bases between. The CDR3 has 11 residues. The germline gives CDR1 SGHAT, CDR2 FQNNGV. The CDR3 DNA reads as TGTGCCAGCAGCCCCTCGTTTGAGCAGTACTTC. Protein sequence: CASSPSFEQYF.

This chain connects TRBV19 to TRBJ1-1; 7 positions agree with TRBD1. Germline-derived CDR1 and CDR2 are LNHDA and SQIVND (reference sequence). The CDR3 contains 14 residues. The V gene end was trimmed by 6 bases and the J gene end by 3 bases; junction bases not matched to a gene: 7. CDR3 bases: TGTGCCAGTAGCCTACCGGGACAGCACACTGAAGCTTTCTTT. This sequence encodes CASSLPGQHTEAFF.

The chain couples TRBV6-5 to TRBJ2-4; tentatively, D is TRBD1 (5 bases). CDR1 and CDR2 from the germline V gene are MNHEY and SVGAGI. Trimming left V 1 base short and J 5 bases short, with 9 bases between. CDR3 size: 14 residues. CDR3 residues: CASSYFKGENIQYF. CDR3 DNA: TGTGCCAGCAGTTACTTCAAAGGGGAAAACATTCAGTACTTC.

The chain recombines TRBV18 with TRBJ1-1; 9 positions match TRBD1. The CDR3 loop spans 14 amino acids. Germline loops: CDR1 KGHSH, CDR2 LQKENI. J gave up 5 bases and V 3 bases, and 4 bases lay outside the gene matches. CDR3 protein: CASSPSGQGTEAFF. In DNA, the CDR3 is TGTGCCAGCTCACCCTCAGGACAGGGGACTGAAGCTTTCTTT.

The chain joins TRBV5-1 to TRBJ2-1, with 8 bases identical to TRBD2. Germline V lookup: CDR1 SGHRS, CDR2 YFSETQ. This CDR3 has 16 residues. Losses at the gene ends were 6 bases for V and 2 bases for J; bases not matched to a gene: 10. CDR3 sequence (DNA): TGCGCCAGCACACCGGGAGGGGCTGGACCCTACAATGAGCAGTTCTTC. Amino acids: CASTPGGAGPYNEQFF.

DNA of the CDR3: TGTGCCAGTAGCCTCCTAGGGCGGGATTGGGAGACCCAGTACTTC. Protein: CASSLLGRDWETQYF. The rearrangement links TRBV19 to TRBJ2-5, with D perhaps TRBD2 (6 bases). V dropped 6 bases and J dropped 5 bases, with 19 bases sitting between them. The CDR3 length is 15 residues. Germline loops: CDR1 LNHDA, CDR2 SQIVND (reference sequence).

The rearrangement uses TRBV3-1 (or the pseudogene TRBV3-2) and TRBJ1-3; 8 bases fit TRBD1. Germline V gene lookup returns CDR1 LGHDT and CDR2 YNNKEL (reference sequence). This CDR3 is 15 amino acids long. The ends lost 7 bases at V and 6 bases at J; junction bases unmatched: 11. CDR3 loop: CASIAKLDRVNTIYF. As DNA, the CDR3 is TGTGCCAGCATTGCCAAGTTGGACAGGGTAAACACCATATATTTT.

The chain employs TRBV18 and TRBJ2-1; 9 bases line up with TRBD2. Germline values: CDR1 KGHSH, CDR2 LQKENI. This CDR3 region has 14 residues. With 4 bases clipped from V and 6 bases from J, the junction kept 4 bases outside the gene matches. CDR3 sequence: CASSLLAGLNEQFF. As DNA, the CDR3 is TGTGCCAGCTCACTACTAGCGGGTCTCAATGAGCAGTTCTTC.